This T cell receptor beta chain originates from a study of blood T cell repertoires in COVID-19. The overall study: Italy, Spain and the United States were the sources of the convalescent and acute COVID-19 samples. Sources were T cells, B-cell-depleted T cells, or PBMCs; the material itself was cDNA or gDNA.

Followed over time, Seattle patients had been enrolled while infection was active. The CDR3 covers 13 residues. The V gene's germline CDR1 is MDHEN and CDR2 SYDVKM. V lost 10 bases and J 4 bases, leaving 15 bases between the germline ends. Methods used by the authors: Researchers report that nucleated cell counts were estimated from reference gene primer amplification. This table comes from immunoSEQ multiplex PCR, and its TCRdb copy is limited to in-frame clones, with some not included. V, J and clone size derive from that table, while D and trimming were established from the DNA sequence. This sample has over 100,000 clones, with approximately 86% found just once.

Sample: peripheral blood. The sequence was collected from a woman in her fifties or sixties with COVID-19, enrolled during active disease. The chain recombines TRBV28 with TRBJ2-3; TRBD2 is a possible D gene (5 bases). The CDR3, as DNA: TGTGCCACCTCCGTCAAGGAGGCAGATACGCAGTATTTT. Residues: CATSVKEADTQYF.